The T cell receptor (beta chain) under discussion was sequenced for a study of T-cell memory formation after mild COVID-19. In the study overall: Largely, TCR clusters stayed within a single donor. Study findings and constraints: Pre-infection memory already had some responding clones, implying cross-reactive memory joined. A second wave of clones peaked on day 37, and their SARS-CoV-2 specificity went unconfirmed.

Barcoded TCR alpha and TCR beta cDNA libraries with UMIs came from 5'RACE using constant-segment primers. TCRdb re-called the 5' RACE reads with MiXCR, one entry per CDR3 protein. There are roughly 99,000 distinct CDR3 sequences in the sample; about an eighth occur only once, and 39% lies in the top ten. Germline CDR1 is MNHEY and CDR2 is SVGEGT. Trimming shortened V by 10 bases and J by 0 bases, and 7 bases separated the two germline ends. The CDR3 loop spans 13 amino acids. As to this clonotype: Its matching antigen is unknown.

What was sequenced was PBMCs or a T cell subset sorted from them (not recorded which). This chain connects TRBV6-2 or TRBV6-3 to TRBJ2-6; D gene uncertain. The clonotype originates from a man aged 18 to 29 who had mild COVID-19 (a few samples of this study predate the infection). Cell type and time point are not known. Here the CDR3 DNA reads TGTGCCACCTCTGGCTCTGGGGCCAACGTCCTGACTTTC. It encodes CATSGSGANVLTF.